The clone carrying this T cell receptor (beta chain) was observed a few times. Its antigen remains unidentified. The sample is drawn from a study of T-cell memory formation after mild COVID-19. Constant-segment-primed 5'RACE gave TCR alpha and TCR beta cDNA libraries with sample barcodes and UMIs. TCRdb re-called the 5' RACE reads through MiXCR, storing one row per CDR3 protein. The table shows a few hundred thousand distinct CDR3 sequences, with about an eighth occurring only once. V lost 2 bases to trimming and J lost 6 bases, with 13 bases between them. Germline V gene lookup returns CDR1 SGHNT and CDR2 YYREEE (reference sequence). This CDR3 comprises 14 residues. Study-wide results and caveats: Later expanders leaned CD4+, whereas day 15 to 85 contracting clones were balanced CD4/CD8. CD4+ contracting clones were found mainly in CM and EM, and CD8+ ones in EMRA.

Specimen: PBMCs or a T cell subset sorted from them (not recorded which). This sequence originates from a man aged 18 to 29 who had mild COVID-19 (a few samples of this study predate the infection). Cell type and time point are not known. The chain has TRBV5-4 and TRBJ2-3; the D call may be TRBD1 or TRBD2 (6 bases each). CDR3 protein: CASSLLTGGDTQYF. In nucleotides, the CDR3 is TGTGCCAGCAGCTTACTGACAGGAGGGGATACGCAGTATTTT.